Listed below are T cell receptor beta chains from one sample, sequenced in a study of graft-versus-host responses after intestinal transplantation. The assay was immunoSEQ multiplex PCR, and TCRdb's table has in-frame clones only and misses some. The data show around 100,000 clones, about 90% seen once. For these receptors, no antigen is known. Specimen: unstimulated CD4+ T cells sorted from spleen or lymph node cells, collected before transplant. The receptors derive from a human donor who was the organ donor for an intestinal transplant. Each CDR3 is given with its conserved first and last residue. Fields, in order: V gene, D gene, clone size, J gene, CDR3 protein, CDR3 DNA. D genes are given only for firm matches. Expanded clones are given a class, and other clones once, few, many or no size at all.

v_gene: TRBV10-3
d_gene: -
abundance: -
j_gene: TRBJ1-1
CDR3aa: CAISDPRDTEAFF
CDR3nt: TGTGCCATCAGTGACCCCAGGGACACTGAAGCTTTCTTT

v_gene: TRBV30
d_gene: -
abundance: -
j_gene: TRBJ1-1
CDR3aa: CAWSITRGKNTEAFF
CDR3nt: TGTGCCTGGAGTATCACTCGAGGAAAGAACACTGAAGCTTTCTTT

v_gene: TRBV9
d_gene: -
abundance: once
j_gene: TRBJ2-1
CDR3aa: CASSAGGRQQGREQFF
CDR3nt: TGTGCCAGCAGCGCAGGAGGCAGACAACAGGGCCGTGAGCAGTTCTTC

v_gene: TRBV6-5
d_gene: -
abundance: -
j_gene: TRBJ1-2
CDR3aa: CASSIRDKYYGYTF
CDR3nt: TGTGCCAGCAGCATCCGGGACAAATACTATGGCTACACCTTC

v_gene: TRBV7-9
d_gene: -
abundance: -
j_gene: TRBJ1-1
CDR3aa: CASSRDGRRMNTEAFF
CDR3nt: TGTGCCAGCAGCCGGGACGGCCGTAGGATGAACACTGAAGCTTTCTTT

v_gene: TRBV9
d_gene: TRBD1
abundance: -
j_gene: TRBJ2-6
CDR3aa: CASSAKQGAGANVLTF
CDR3nt: TGTGCCAGCAGCGCGAAACAGGGGGCTGGGGCCAACGTCCTGACTTTC

v_gene: TRBV28
d_gene: -
abundance: -
j_gene: TRBJ1-5
CDR3aa: CASTPAGVYSNQPQHF
CDR3nt: TGTGCCAGCACCCCCGCAGGGGTCTATAGCAATCAGCCCCAGCATTTT

v_gene: TRBV5-1
d_gene: -
abundance: -
j_gene: TRBJ1-1
CDR3aa: CASSLGQGSFMNTEAFF
CDR3nt: TGCGCCAGCAGCTTGGGGCAGGGCAGCTTCATGAACACTGAAGCTTTCTTT

v_gene: TRBV7-2
d_gene: -
abundance: -
j_gene: TRBJ2-7
CDR3aa: CASSRTGGGPREQYF
CDR3nt: TGTGCCAGCAGCCGTACCGGAGGGGGCCCGAGGGAGCAGTACTTC

v_gene: TRBV7-2
d_gene: -
abundance: -
j_gene: TRBJ2-6
CDR3aa: CASSLSLPGANVLTF
CDR3nt: TGTGCCAGCAGCTTAAGTCTTCCTGGGGCCAACGTCCTGACTTTC

v_gene: TRBV5-1
d_gene: TRBD1
abundance: -
j_gene: TRBJ1-2
CDR3aa: CASSSPGTEAPLGYTF
CDR3nt: TGCGCCAGCAGCTCGCCCGGGACAGAGGCTCCGCTGGGCTACACCTTC

v_gene: TRBV7-2
d_gene: -
abundance: -
j_gene: TRBJ2-7
CDR3aa: CASSWGSAYEQYF
CDR3nt: TGTGCCAGCAGCTGGGGGAGCGCCTACGAGCAGTACTTC

v_gene: TRBV5-1
d_gene: -
abundance: -
j_gene: TRBJ1-2
CDR3aa: CASSLGNYGYTF
CDR3nt: TGCGCCAGCAGCTTGGGCAACTATGGCTACACCTTC

v_gene: TRBV6-5
d_gene: TRBD2
abundance: -
j_gene: TRBJ2-1
CDR3aa: CASSRGTSGGGEQFF
CDR3nt: TGTGCCAGCAGTCGCGGCACTAGCGGGGGGGGCGAGCAGTTCTTC

v_gene: TRBV6-6
d_gene: -
abundance: -
j_gene: TRBJ2-6
CDR3aa: CASSRSSGANVLTF
CDR3nt: TGTGCCAGCTCTCGGAGCTCTGGGGCCAACGTCCTGACTTTC

v_gene: TRBV7-2
d_gene: -
abundance: -
j_gene: TRBJ1-5
CDR3aa: CASSLRGGQPQHF
CDR3nt: TGTGCCAGCAGCTTACGGGGGGGTCAGCCCCAGCATTTT

v_gene: TRBV19
d_gene: -
abundance: -
j_gene: TRBJ2-2
CDR3aa: CASSISFTGELFF
CDR3nt: TGTGCCAGTAGTATCTCTTTCACCGGGGAGCTGTTTTTT

v_gene: TRBV7-9
d_gene: TRBD2
abundance: once
j_gene: TRBJ2-6
CDR3aa: CASSPTLGGSGANVLTF
CDR3nt: TGTGCCAGCAGCCCAACTCTGGGGGGGTCTGGGGCCAACGTCCTGACTTTC

v_gene: TRBV6-1
d_gene: -
abundance: -
j_gene: TRBJ2-7
CDR3aa: CASSARKAYEQYF
CDR3nt: TGTGCCAGCAGTGCCAGGAAGGCCTACGAGCAGTACTTC

v_gene: TRBV6-4
d_gene: TRBD1
abundance: -
j_gene: TRBJ2-1
CDR3aa: CASRGTGGEQFF
CDR3nt: TGTGCCAGCAGAGGGACAGGGGGTGAGCAGTTCTTC

v_gene: TRBV28
d_gene: -
abundance: -
j_gene: TRBJ1-2
CDR3aa: CASSSPQGLNYGYTF
CDR3nt: TGTGCCAGCAGTTCACCTCAGGGACTTAACTATGGCTACACCTTC

v_gene: TRBV6-1
d_gene: -
abundance: once
j_gene: TRBJ2-7
CDR3aa: CASSEAGRYEQYF
CDR3nt: TGTGCCAGCAGTGAAGCTGGGCGCTACGAGCAGTACTTC

v_gene: TRBV5-1
d_gene: -
abundance: once
j_gene: TRBJ1-3
CDR3aa: CASSLEGTISGNTIYF
CDR3nt: TGCGCCAGCAGCTTAGAAGGGACAATCTCTGGAAACACCATATATTTT

v_gene: TRBV5-6
d_gene: -
abundance: -
j_gene: TRBJ1-1
CDR3aa: CASSFFSQGDGRTEAFF
CDR3nt: TGTGCCAGCAGTTTTTTTAGCCAAGGGGATGGTCGCACTGAAGCTTTCTTT

v_gene: TRBV5-1
d_gene: TRBD2
abundance: -
j_gene: TRBJ2-5
CDR3aa: CASSWEGYQETQYF
CDR3nt: TGCGCCAGCAGCTGGGAGGGCTACCAAGAGACCCAGTACTTC

v_gene: TRBV7-9
d_gene: -
abundance: -
j_gene: TRBJ2-3
CDR3aa: CASLDGGRLDTQYF
CDR3nt: TGTGCCAGCCTGGACGGGGGTCGGTTGGATACGCAGTATTTT

v_gene: TRBV20-1
d_gene: -
abundance: -
j_gene: TRBJ2-3
CDR3aa: CSASSTDTQYF
CDR3nt: TGCAGTGCTAGCTCCACAGATACGCAGTATTTT

v_gene: TRBV4-1
d_gene: TRBD1
abundance: -
j_gene: TRBJ1-1
CDR3aa: CASSQPDRGSTEAFF
CDR3nt: TGCGCCAGCAGCCAACCAGACAGGGGGTCCACTGAAGCTTTCTTT

v_gene: TRBV2
d_gene: -
abundance: -
j_gene: TRBJ1-3
CDR3aa: CASSEGNTIYF
CDR3nt: TGTGCCAGCAGCGAAGGAAACACCATATATTTT

v_gene: TRBV5-1
d_gene: -
abundance: -
j_gene: TRBJ2-3
CDR3aa: CASSLGNTDTQYF
CDR3nt: TGCGCCAGCAGCTTGGGAAACACAGATACGCAGTATTTT

v_gene: TRBV2
d_gene: TRBD1
abundance: -
j_gene: TRBJ2-7
CDR3aa: CASTGQGAPGFDEQYF
CDR3nt: TGTGCCAGCACCGGACAGGGGGCTCCGGGATTCGACGAGCAGTACTTC

v_gene: TRBV19
d_gene: TRBD1
abundance: -
j_gene: TRBJ1-5
CDR3aa: CASSSRDRGSNQPQHF
CDR3nt: TGTGCCAGTAGTTCCCGGGACAGGGGGAGCAATCAGCCCCAGCATTTT

v_gene: TRBV28
d_gene: -
abundance: -
j_gene: TRBJ2-5
CDR3aa: CASSLDPGEYKQYF
CDR3nt: TGTGCCAGCAGTTTAGACCCCGGGGAGTACAAGCAGTACTTC

v_gene: TRBV15
d_gene: -
abundance: -
j_gene: TRBJ2-7
CDR3aa: CATSRALGPTYEQYF
CDR3nt: TGTGCCACCAGCAGAGCATTGGGACCCACCTACGAGCAGTACTTC

v_gene: TRBV9
d_gene: -
abundance: -
j_gene: TRBJ2-7
CDR3aa: CASSVGMSSYEQYF
CDR3nt: TGTGCCAGCAGCGTTGGGATGAGCTCCTACGAGCAGTACTTC

v_gene: TRBV18
d_gene: -
abundance: -
j_gene: TRBJ2-7
CDR3aa: CASSPPGPTYEQYF
CDR3nt: TGTGCCAGCTCACCACCGGGACCTACCTACGAGCAGTACTTC

v_gene: TRBV18
d_gene: -
abundance: -
j_gene: TRBJ1-3
CDR3aa: CASSPTYDTGNTIYF
CDR3nt: TGTGCCAGCTCACCCACGTACGATACTGGAAACACCATATATTTT

v_gene: TRBV5-1
d_gene: TRBD2
abundance: -
j_gene: TRBJ2-3
CDR3aa: CASSNERGRSETQYF
CDR3nt: TGCGCCAGCAGCAACGAGCGGGGGCGCTCCGAAACGCAGTATTTT

v_gene: TRBV5-1
d_gene: -
abundance: -
j_gene: TRBJ1-2
CDR3aa: CASKEGPTGHITF
CDR3nt: TGCGCCAGCAAAGAGGGCCCGACCGGGCACATCACCTTC

v_gene: TRBV4-1
d_gene: TRBD1
abundance: -
j_gene: TRBJ1-4
CDR3aa: CASRDTGVVANEKLFF
CDR3nt: TGCGCCAGCAGGGACACAGGGGTAGTTGCTAATGAAAAACTGTTTTTT

v_gene: TRBV2
d_gene: TRBD1
abundance: -
j_gene: TRBJ1-5
CDR3aa: CASSLDRASNQPQHF
CDR3nt: TGTGCCAGCAGCCTTGACAGGGCAAGCAATCAGCCCCAGCATTTT

v_gene: TRBV5-4
d_gene: TRBD1
abundance: -
j_gene: TRBJ1-2
CDR3aa: CASSAGTGDNYGYTF
CDR3nt: TGTGCCAGCAGCGCCGGGACAGGGGACAACTATGGCTACACCTTC

v_gene: TRBV4-1
d_gene: -
abundance: -
j_gene: TRBJ1-2
CDR3aa: CASSQGGFGGYTF
CDR3nt: TGCGCCAGCAGCCAAGGGGGGTTTGGTGGCTACACCTTC

v_gene: TRBV19
d_gene: TRBD1
abundance: -
j_gene: TRBJ1-1
CDR3aa: CASSTHRGMNTEAFF
CDR3nt: TGTGCCAGTAGTACTCACAGGGGAATGAACACTGAAGCTTTCTTT

v_gene: TRBV5-1
d_gene: TRBD1
abundance: -
j_gene: TRBJ2-6
CDR3aa: CASSLPGQGTGANVLTF
CDR3nt: TGCGCCAGCAGCTTACCGGGACAGGGGACAGGTGCCAACGTCCTGACTTTC

v_gene: TRBV27
d_gene: -
abundance: -
j_gene: TRBJ2-5
CDR3aa: CASSPYVDSSKTQYF
CDR3nt: TGTGCCAGCAGTCCATATGTCGACAGCTCGAAGACCCAGTACTTC

v_gene: TRBV6-5
d_gene: -
abundance: -
j_gene: TRBJ2-2
CDR3aa: CASSSRTGELFF
CDR3nt: TGTGCCAGCAGTTCCAGGACCGGGGAGCTGTTTTTT

v_gene: TRBV6-5
d_gene: -
abundance: -
j_gene: TRBJ2-2
CDR3aa: CASSYSPQGEVGELFF
CDR3nt: TGTGCCAGCAGTTACTCCCCCCAGGGGGAGGTCGGGGAGCTGTTTTTT

v_gene: TRBV6-5
d_gene: TRBD1
abundance: -
j_gene: TRBJ2-7
CDR3aa: CASSPRETGSEQYF
CDR3nt: TGTGCCAGCAGCCCAAGAGAGACAGGGTCCGAGCAGTACTTC

v_gene: TRBV10-2
d_gene: TRBD2
abundance: -
j_gene: TRBJ2-3
CDR3aa: CASRMVLAGRGDTQYF
CDR3nt: TGCGCCAGCAGGATGGTTCTAGCGGGGAGGGGAGATACGCAGTATTTT

v_gene: TRBV7-9
d_gene: -
abundance: -
j_gene: TRBJ2-2
CDR3aa: CASSPVILVSTGELFF
CDR3nt: TGTGCCAGCAGCCCGGTTATACTAGTGTCCACCGGGGAGCTGTTTTTT

v_gene: TRBV30
d_gene: TRBD1
abundance: -
j_gene: TRBJ1-4
CDR3aa: CAWSWPTGGNEKLFF
CDR3nt: TGTGCCTGGAGTTGGCCGACAGGGGGTAATGAAAAACTGTTTTTT

v_gene: TRBV5-4
d_gene: -
abundance: -
j_gene: TRBJ2-3
CDR3aa: CASSLGGGTDTQYF
CDR3nt: TGTGCCAGCAGCTTGGGTGGGGGCACAGATACGCAGTATTTT

v_gene: TRBV5-4
d_gene: TRBD2
abundance: -
j_gene: TRBJ2-5
CDR3aa: CASSLVTGGETQYF
CDR3nt: TGTGCCAGCAGCTTGGTAACGGGGGGAGAGACCCAGTACTTC

v_gene: TRBV25-1
d_gene: TRBD1
abundance: -
j_gene: TRBJ1-4
CDR3aa: CASSPGGGEKLFF
CDR3nt: TGTGCCAGCAGTCCAGGGGGGGGTGAAAAACTGTTTTTT

v_gene: TRBV11-2
d_gene: TRBD2
abundance: -
j_gene: TRBJ2-7
CDR3aa: CASSRALSGGADEQYF
CDR3nt: TGTGCCAGCAGCAGAGCCCTTAGCGGGGGGGCAGACGAGCAGTACTTC

v_gene: TRBV18
d_gene: TRBD1
abundance: -
j_gene: TRBJ2-3
CDR3aa: CASSPIHGTGGTINTDTQYF
CDR3nt: TGTGCCAGCTCACCTATACATGGGACAGGGGGAACCATTAACACAGATACGCAGTATTTT

v_gene: TRBV5-1
d_gene: TRBD2
abundance: -
j_gene: TRBJ2-5
CDR3aa: CASSSIAGETQYF
CDR3nt: TGCGCCAGCAGCTCAATAGCGGGGGAGACCCAGTACTTC

v_gene: TRBV30
d_gene: -
abundance: -
j_gene: TRBJ1-3
CDR3aa: CAWSVGKSKGNTIYF
CDR3nt: TGTGCCTGGAGTGTAGGCAAGAGTAAGGGAAACACCATATATTTT

v_gene: TRBV30
d_gene: -
abundance: -
j_gene: TRBJ1-1
CDR3aa: CAWNPGGGNTEAFF
CDR3nt: TGTGCCTGGAACCCAGGAGGAGGGAACACTGAAGCTTTCTTT